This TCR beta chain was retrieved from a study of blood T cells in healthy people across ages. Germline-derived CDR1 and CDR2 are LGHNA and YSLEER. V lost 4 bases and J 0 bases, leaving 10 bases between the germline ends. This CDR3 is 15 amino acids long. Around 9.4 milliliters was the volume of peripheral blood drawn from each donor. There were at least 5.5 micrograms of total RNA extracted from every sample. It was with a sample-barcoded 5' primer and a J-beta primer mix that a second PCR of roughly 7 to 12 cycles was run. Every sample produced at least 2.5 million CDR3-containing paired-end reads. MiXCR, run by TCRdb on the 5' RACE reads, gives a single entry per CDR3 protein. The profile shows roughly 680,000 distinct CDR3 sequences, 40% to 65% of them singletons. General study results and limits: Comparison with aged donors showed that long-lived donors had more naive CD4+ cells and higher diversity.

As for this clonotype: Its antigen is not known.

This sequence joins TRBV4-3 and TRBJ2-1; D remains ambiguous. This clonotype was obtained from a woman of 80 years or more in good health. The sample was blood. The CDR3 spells CASSPFSSSYNEQFF. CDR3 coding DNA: TGCGCCAGCAGCCCGTTTTCCAGCTCCTACAATGAGCAGTTCTTC.